These 21 T cell receptor beta chains came from one sample sequenced in a study of T cells of healthy individuals. TCRdb re-called the 5' RACE reads through MiXCR, storing one row per CDR3 protein. Altogether over 95,000 distinct CDR3 sequences are present, roughly 15% being singletons, with the ten largest covering approximately 6%. These TCRs come from a human donor in good health.

The V and J genes are TRBV20-1 and TRBJ2-7, with D possibly being TRBD2 (5 bases). CDR3 length equals 14 residues. V lost 5 bases to trimming and J lost 0 bases, with 14 bases between them. CDR1 and CDR2 from the germline V gene are DFQATT and SNEGSKA (reference sequence). CDR3 nucleotides: TGCAGTGCTCGCCGACTACCTCCCTCCTACGAGCAGTACTTC. This translates into CSARRLPPSYEQYF.

This clonotype was seen repeatedly, ten times or more. The chain employs TRBV12-3 or TRBV12-4 and TRBJ2-2, with 7 nucleotides matching TRBD2. The CDR3 has 17 residues. With V trimmed by 3 bases and J by 4 bases, 11 bases remained unmatched. CDR3 amino acids: CASSFTGGGGTTGELFF. The CDR3 DNA reads TGTGCCAGCAGTTTTACGGGCGGGGGAGGTACCACCGGGGAGCTGTTTTTT.

V is TRBV5-8 and J is TRBJ2-5, with no clear D. The germline V gene encodes CDR1 SGHTS and CDR2 YDEGEE. V was clipped by 3 bases and J by 5 bases, with 8 bases between them. The CDR3 is 12 amino acids. This CDR3 is CASSSFGETQYF. Written as DNA, the CDR3 is TGTGCCAGCAGCTCTTTCGGGGAGACCCAGTACTTC.

The chain uses TRBV4-2 and TRBJ2-1; D perhaps matches TRBD2 (7 bases). This CDR3 has 13 amino acids. Germline CDR1 reads LGHNA; CDR2 reads YNFKEQ. The ends were cut back, 4 bases at V and 7 bases at J, with 11 bases in the middle. DNA for the CDR3: TGTGCCAGCAGCCCTGGGAGGGGGAATGAGCAGTTCTTC. It encodes CASSPGRGNEQFF.

The sample holds a few counts of this clonotype. The rearrangement links TRBV7-2 to TRBJ2-2, with 8 bases aligning to TRBD1. This CDR3 region has 16 residues. V gave up 7 bases and J gave up 5 bases; unmatched junction bases: 12. CDR1 is SGHTA, CDR2 FQGNSA, per germline. The CDR3 is CASTLTGARATGELFF. CDR3 DNA: TGTGCCAGCACCCTGACAGGGGCTCGAGCGACCGGGGAGCTGTTTTTT.

The chain uses TRBV4-3 and TRBJ1-2; D is unclear. Trimming left V 0 bases short and J 5 bases short, with 7 bases between. Germline CDR1 LGHNA, CDR2 YSLEER. The CDR3 totals 13 residues. CDR3 bases: TGCGCCAGCAGCCAAGATAACGCATATGGCTACACCTTC. It yields the protein CASSQDNAYGYTF.

This clonotype occurred many times. The chain carries TRBV20-1 and TRBJ2-1, with 10 bases lining up with TRBD2. CDR3 length: 19 amino acids. With 3 bases clipped from V and 4 bases from J, the junction kept 18 bases outside the gene matches. Germline CDR1 and CDR2: DFQATT and SNEGSKA (reference sequence). CDR3 nucleotide sequence: TGCAGTGCTAGTATAAAGGCTAGCGGGAGTTCTATAAAATACAATGAGCAGTTCTTC. It codes for CSASIKASGSSIKYNEQFF.

On this clonotype itself: A much larger clone sits a single nucleotide away, making a read error possible. The rearrangement links TRBV4-3 to TRBJ1-6; tentatively, D is TRBD1 (6 bases). Germline CDR1 reads LGHNA; CDR2 reads YSLEER. CDR3 size: 15 residues. This chain's CDR3 is CASSQDGRDNSPLRF. The CDR3 nucleotides read TGCGCCAGCAGCCAAGACGGAAGGGACAATTCACCCCTCCGCTTT.

In its sample, this clonotype was seen a few times. The CDR3 nucleotides read TGTGCCAGCAGCGGGAGGGTTATGAACACTGAAGCTTTCTTT. It codes for CASSGRVMNTEAFF. The chain couples TRBV7-2 to TRBJ1-1; no reliable D call. CDR1 is SGHTA and CDR2 is FQGNSA in the germline V gene. The CDR3 consists of 14 residues. V shed 5 bases and J shed 0 bases, with 10 bases lying between them.

This clonotype has only a few counts. This rearrangement joins TRBV6-2 or TRBV6-3 to TRBJ1-6; D gene ambiguous. Trimming removed 5 bases from V and 6 bases from J, with 8 bases in between. The CDR3 is made up of 13 amino acids. Germline loops: CDR1 MNHEY, CDR2 SVGEGT. CDR3 coding DNA: TGTGCCAGCAGTCGTAGGCTTAATTCACCCCTCCACTTT. Amino acids: CASSRRLNSPLHF.

The sample holds many counts of this clonotype. V usage is TRBV27 and J usage is TRBJ2-5, with 7 bases fitting TRBD2. This CDR3 is built from 16 residues. Per germline, CDR1 MNHEY and CDR2 SMNVEV (reference sequence). V was pared by 4 bases and J by 2 bases, with 10 bases of the junction left unmatched. The CDR3 DNA follows: TGTGCCAGCAGTTCGTATTTGAGCGGGGATCAAGAGACCCAGTACTTC. It codes for CASSSYLSGDQETQYF.

V and J are TRBV7-9 and TRBJ2-1; 9 bases match TRBD2. Losses at the gene ends were 8 bases for V and 8 bases for J; bases not matched to a gene: 16. The CDR3 runs to 16 residues. Germline lookup yields CDR1 SEHNR and CDR2 FQNEAQ (reference sequence). The CDR3 spells CASSPPGGRALYEQFF. For the CDR3, the DNA is TGTGCCAGCTCTCCGCCGGGCGGGAGGGCCTTGTATGAGCAGTTCTTC.

This clonotype has only a few counts. V usage is TRBV5-1 and J usage is TRBJ1-2; D unresolved. This CDR3 is built from 13 residues. In germline, CDR1 is SGHRS, CDR2 YFSETQ. The V gene lost 1 base and the J gene lost 6 bases, with 10 bases spanning the gap. The DNA of the CDR3 is TGCGCCAGCAGCTTGCCCGAGGGCCATGGCTACACCTTC. Its translation: CASSLPEGHGYTF. Based on the CDR3 plus reference TRBV5-1 and TRBJ1-2, the full variable domain is KAGVTQTPRYLIKTRGQQVTLSCSPISGHRSVSWYQQTPGQGLQFLFEYFSETQRNKGNFPGRFSGRQFSNSRSEMNVSTLELGDSALYLCASSLPEGHGYTFGSGTRLTVV.

The chain links TRBV2 to TRBJ2-4; D perhaps matches TRBD1 (5 bases). This CDR3 region has 13 residues. Germline assignment: CDR1 SNHLY and CDR2 FYNNEI. V was clipped by 1 base and J by 6 bases, with 7 bases between them. CDR3 amino acids: CASSEGQINIQYF. Here the CDR3 DNA reads TGTGCCAGCAGTGAAGGACAGATAAACATTCAGTACTTC.

The chain couples TRBV7-9 to TRBJ2-7; tentatively, D is TRBD1 or TRBD2 (6 bases each). Per the germline V gene, CDR1 is SEHNR and CDR2 is FQNEAQ (reference sequence). V shed 5 bases and J shed 1 base, with 15 bases lying between them. The CDR3 sequence is 15 residues long. CDR3 DNA: TGTGCCAGCAGCGATAGGGGGGCCAAATCCTACGAGCAGTACTTC. This codes for CASSDRGAKSYEQYF.

Only one count was recorded for this clonotype. This rearrangement joins TRBV20-1 to TRBJ1-2; 7 nucleotides match TRBD1. V lost 5 bases, J lost 6 bases, and 12 bases stayed unmatched. Germline V gene sequence: CDR1 DFQATT, CDR2 SNEGSKA (reference sequence). There are 14 residues in the CDR3. The CDR3 DNA sequence: TGCAGTGCTTGGGCCGGGACAGTAGGCGATGGCTACACCTTC. It translates to CSAWAGTVGDGYTF.

This clonotype was seen many times. The chain links TRBV5-1 to TRBJ2-1, with D possibly being TRBD2 (5 bases). Germline V gene data show CDR1 as SGHRS and CDR2 as YFSETQ. Deletions cut 4 bases from V and 6 bases from J, with 11 bases between. The CDR3 has 13 residues. CDR3 sequence: CASSRWESNEQFF. CDR3 nucleotides: TGCGCCAGCAGCCGCTGGGAGTCCAATGAGCAGTTCTTC.

This clonotype was detected only a few times. The chain has TRBV12-3 or TRBV12-4 and TRBJ2-1, with D unclear. V dropped 3 bases and J dropped 1 base, with 10 bases sitting between them. The CDR3 contains 15 residues. For the CDR3, the DNA is TGTGCCAGCAGTTTTGGCTCTCCTTCCTACAATGAGCAGTTCTTC. As protein: CASSFGSPSYNEQFF.

This rearrangement joins TRBV27 to TRBJ1-5; D is undetermined. With 3 bases removed from V and 7 bases from J, the gap between germline ends came to 13 bases. Germline loops: CDR1 MNHEY, CDR2 SMNVEV (reference sequence). CDR3 length equals 14 residues. CDR3 protein: CASSFKREMQPQHF. The CDR3 DNA follows: TGTGCCAGCAGTTTTAAAAGGGAGATGCAGCCCCAGCATTTT.

This clonotype has only a few counts. This chain uses TRBV12-3 or TRBV12-4 with TRBJ2-1; the D gene is possibly TRBD1 (5 bases). The CDR3 has 15 residues. Trimming took 6 bases from V and 7 from J, leaving 19 bases between them. The CDR3 region has the DNA TGTGCCAGCAGCTCTCGGAAGGGGTTAGGAAATGAGCAGTTCTTC. This translates into CASSSRKGLGNEQFF.

Ten or more counts support this clonotype. This CDR3 reads CASSPGTGDQPQHF. The CDR3 coding sequence is TGTGCCAGCAGCCCCGGGACAGGGGATCAGCCCCAGCATTTT. V and J are TRBV7-6 and TRBJ1-5; the match to TRBD1 covers 10 bases. CDR1 and CDR2 (germline): SGHVS, FNYEAQ. The CDR3 extends over 14 amino acids. With V trimmed by 5 bases and J by 5 bases, 3 bases remained unmatched.